This TCR beta chain derives from a study of CD8 T cells in Susac syndrome (dated by TCRdb to about 2019). Describing the broader study: Whether CD8+ T cell activation and differentiation in Susac syndrome was antigen driven was tested using repertoire sequencing. Broader findings and caveats from the paper: The study acknowledged that relatively few individuals were included in the TCR sequencing and HLA analysis.

RNA was extracted using the RNeasy kit, and roughly 0.5 to 1 microgram was reverse transcribed with random hexamers. The immunoSEQ multiplex PCR assay, covering 54 Vbeta and 13 Jbeta segments, was used to amplify TCR beta CDR3 regions. PCR amplification bias was corrected using a synthetic template baseline for primer optimization and computational correction. Turning to the authors' computational methods: Only productive sequences were kept, with reads annotated to V, D and J genes according to IMGT and analyzed in immunoSEQ Analyzer. Clonality was computed as one minus Shannon entropy normalized by log2 of the number of productive unique sequences. Public and private clones were assessed among the 100 most prevalent clones of each patient and control. A clone was defined as Susac-specific if it was absent from the healthy and MS cohorts, from roughly 1,000 published viral clones and from other ImmuneACCESS disease sequences. TCRdb ran its own pipeline on the public reads, namely fastp trimming at Q25 and MiXCR clone calling, and kept in-frame beta chains. Under each unique CDR3 protein, matching rows form one entry showing the most common genes and DNA. The V and J calls and clone size come from TCRdb's table, not from the authors' own analysis. The sample contains 100,000 to 150,000 distinct CDR3 sequences, around 94% of them found a single time. Together, the top ten hold 0.1% to 0.15% of the sample.

A word on this clonotype: Its target antigen remains unknown. No much larger clonotype is one base removed from it; base qualities were not supplied.

Peripheral blood CD8+ and CD4+ T cells from healthy donors, Susac syndrome patients and multiple sclerosis patients were profiled using high-throughput TCR beta sequencing. Treatment-naive patients with stable or active relapsing-remitting disease fulfilling revised McDonald criteria were used as multiple sclerosis controls. Bulk CD8+ and CD4+ T cells were purified magnetically by negative isolation, whereas CD8+ TEMRA cells were enriched by FACS. Blood was drawn into EDTA tubes, processed within 24 hours, and PBMCs were isolated by density gradient centrifugation. PBMCs intended for TCR sequencing were frozen in liquid nitrogen and were later thawed in a 37 degrees C water bath. A purity of at least 90% was achieved for sorted or isolated CD4+, CD8+ and CD8+ TEMRA cells. There are 11 amino acids in the CDR3, from cysteine to phenylalanine inclusive. Only CDR3 DNA is held: 33 bases, read in frame from base 1. CDR1 and CDR2 (MNHEY, SVGAGI) derive from the germline V gene. Trimming removed 8 bases from V and 5 bases from J, leaving 9 bases between the germline ends.

This clonotype was obtained from a human donor with multiple sclerosis. The material sequenced was CD4+ T cells from PBMCs. Recombination linked TRBV6-5 to TRBJ1-1, with no confident D gene call. The DNA is TGTGCCAGCGGGGAGAATACTGAAGCTTTCTTT. Its translation reads: CASGENTEAFF.